The 13 T cell receptor beta chains given below trace back to one sample, sequenced in a study of OX40 agonist ivuxolimab in advanced cancers. TCRdb keeps only in-frame clones here, not all; method: immunoSEQ multiplex PCR. Found here are tens of thousands of clones, just under 90% of them singletons; the top ten hold 0.4% to 0.55%. The material was CD4+ or CD8+ T cells sorted from blood, obtained in a trial of the OX40 agonist ivuxolimab. All receptors derive from an adult with an advanced solid tumor such as melanoma, head and neck, liver or kidney cancer.

The rearrangement joins TRBV19 to TRBJ1-4; possibly TRBD1 for D (6 bases). The V end lost 5 bases, the J end lost 7 bases, and 20 bases lay between the germline ends. This CDR3 region has 16 residues. Germline V CDR1 and CDR2: LNHDA, SQIVND (reference sequence). The CDR3 loop is CASSDLGGRFSEKLFF. DNA for the CDR3: TGTGCCAGTAGTGATCTCGGGGGGCGATTTAGTGAAAAACTGTTTTTT.

The J gene is TRBJ1-3, the V gene TRBV18; D may be TRBD1 (5 bases). In germline, CDR1 is KGHSH, CDR2 LQKENI. The CDR3 has 15 amino acids. V was cut by 2 bases and J by 4 bases, with 12 bases left in between. CDR3 loop: CASSPSVTGGNTIYF. The CDR3 DNA sequence: TGTGCCAGCTCACCATCAGTTACAGGAGGAAACACCATATATTTT. Full variable domain (remainder filled in from reference TRBV18 and TRBJ1-3): NAGVMQNPRHLVRRRGQEARLRCSPMKGHSHVYWYRQLPEEGLKFMVYLQKENIIDESGMPKERFSAEFPKEGPSILRIQQVVRGDSAAYFCASSPSVTGGNTIYFGEGSWLTVV.

The gene calls are TRBV14 and TRBJ1-1; D remains ambiguous. Germline loops: CDR1 SGHDN, CDR2 FVKESK. The V end lost 6 bases, the J end lost 6 bases, and 14 bases lay between the germline ends. The CDR3 contains 13 residues. The CDR3 sequence is CASRRVGIPEAFF. In DNA, the CDR3 is TGTGCCAGCAGAAGGGTAGGGATACCTGAAGCTTTCTTT.

This clone came up a few times. V usage is TRBV4-2 and J usage is TRBJ1-1, with 7 bases that match TRBD1. Germline V CDR1 and CDR2: LGHNA, YNFKEQ. With V trimmed by 2 bases and J by 0 bases, 3 bases remained unmatched. The CDR3 has 15 amino acids. CDR3 bases: TGTGCCAGCAGCCAAAGGGACAGAGTGAACACTGAAGCTTTCTTT. Amino acids: CASSQRDRVNTEAFF.

This clone was seen a single time. J is TRBJ2-7 and V is TRBV5-1; TRBD2 matches at 8 bases. Trimming removed 2 bases from V and 6 bases from J; junction bases left unmatched: 4. The length of the CDR3 is 13 residues. Germline V lookup: CDR1 SGHRS, CDR2 YFSETQ. The CDR3 is CASSLQTSAEQYF. CDR3 nucleotides: TGCGCCAGCAGCTTACAGACTAGCGCCGAGCAGTACTTC.

The chain has TRBV10-3 and TRBJ2-1, with 7 bases identical to TRBD1. Unmatched junction bases numbered 13, after V lost 8 bases and J lost 0 bases. Looked up from germline, CDR1 is ENHRY and CDR2 is SYGVKD. The CDR3 has 17 residues. The CDR3 protein is CAIGGQSTRNSYNEQFF. The CDR3 DNA reads TGTGCCATCGGGGGACAGAGCACCAGGAACTCCTACAATGAGCAGTTCTTC.

V gene TRBV27 combines with J gene TRBJ2-1; 8 bases are shared with TRBD2. The CDR3 has 14 amino acids. The trim removed 6 bases at V and 9 bases at J, leaving 10 bases unmatched. CDR1 MNHEY and CDR2 SMNVEV come from the germline V gene (reference sequence). The CDR3 spells CASRPGLVVGEQFF. The CDR3 coding sequence is TGTGCCAGCAGGCCGGGACTAGTTGTAGGTGAGCAGTTCTTC.

The V and J genes are TRBV6-5 and TRBJ1-1, with D possibly TRBD1 on 6 matching bases. Looked up from germline, CDR1 is MNHEY and CDR2 is SVGAGI. The ends were cut back, 0 bases at V and 0 bases at J, with 11 bases in the middle. The CDR3 runs 16 residues. CDR3 region: CASSYSRDTLNTEAFF. The DNA of the CDR3 is TGTGCCAGCAGTTACTCGAGGGACACCCTGAACACTGAAGCTTTCTTT.

V gene TRBV30 combines with J gene TRBJ2-7; weak D call: TRBD1 (6 bases). This CDR3 has 13 amino acids. V lost 2 bases to trimming and J lost 3 bases, with 11 bases between them. CDR1 and CDR2 (germline): GTSNPN, SVGIG (reference sequence). The CDR3 sequence: CAWSQGRGYEQYF. The CDR3 nucleotides are TGTGCCTGGAGTCAGGGCAGGGGCTACGAGCAGTACTTC.

The rearrangement uses TRBV4-1 and TRBJ2-7, with 8 bases fitting TRBD1. Germline values: CDR1 MGHRA, CDR2 YSYEKL. The CDR3 has 15 amino acids. With 4 bases clipped from V and 6 bases from J, the junction kept 11 bases outside the gene matches. The CDR3 nucleotides read TGCGCCAGCAGCCGAGAAGGTGTCAGGGGGCGCGAGCAGTACTTC. Amino acids: CASSREGVRGREQYF.

This rearrangement joins TRBV30 to TRBJ2-7; D gene unclear. CDR1 GTSNPN and CDR2 SVGIG come from the germline V gene (reference sequence). The V end lost 1 base, the J end lost 5 bases, and 9 bases lay between the germline ends. This CDR3 has 12 residues. The CDR3 loop reads CAWSGQSHEQYF. CDR3 DNA sequence: TGTGCCTGGAGTGGGCAATCTCACGAGCAGTACTTC.

This sequence joins TRBV5-1 and TRBJ2-5; 8 nucleotides line up with TRBD2. Trimming removed 2 bases from V and 6 bases from J; junction bases left unmatched: 15. There are 17 residues in the CDR3. Looked up from germline, CDR1 is SGHRS and CDR2 is YFSETQ. DNA of the CDR3: TGCGCCAGCAGCTTCCCCCCCGGGAGGGCGGATCAACAGACCCAGTACTTC. It is translated as CASSFPPGRADQQTQYF.

The chain couples TRBV11-1 to TRBJ2-5, with 8 bases that match TRBD1. The DNA matches TRBJ2-7 better at its end, which makes the J call doubtful. The germline CDR1 and CDR2 sequences are SGHAT and FQDESV (reference sequence). The CDR3 sequence is 15 residues long. The CDR3 DNA follows: TGTGCCAGCAGCATCGGACAGGGCTCCCCCTACGAGCAGTACTTC. It codes for CASSIGQGSPYEQYF.